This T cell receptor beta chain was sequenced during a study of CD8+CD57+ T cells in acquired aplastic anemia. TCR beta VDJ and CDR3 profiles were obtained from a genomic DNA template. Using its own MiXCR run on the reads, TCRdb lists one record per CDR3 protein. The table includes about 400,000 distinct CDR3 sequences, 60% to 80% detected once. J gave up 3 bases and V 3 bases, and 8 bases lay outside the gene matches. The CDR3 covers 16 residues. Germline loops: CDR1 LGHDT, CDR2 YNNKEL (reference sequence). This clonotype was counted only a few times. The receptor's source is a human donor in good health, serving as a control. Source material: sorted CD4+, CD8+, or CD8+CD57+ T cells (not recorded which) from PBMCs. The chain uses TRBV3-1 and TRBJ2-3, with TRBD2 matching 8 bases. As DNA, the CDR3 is TGTGCCAGCAGCCATATACGGGGGGGCCGAACAGATACGCAGTATTTT. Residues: CASSHIRGGRTDTQYF.